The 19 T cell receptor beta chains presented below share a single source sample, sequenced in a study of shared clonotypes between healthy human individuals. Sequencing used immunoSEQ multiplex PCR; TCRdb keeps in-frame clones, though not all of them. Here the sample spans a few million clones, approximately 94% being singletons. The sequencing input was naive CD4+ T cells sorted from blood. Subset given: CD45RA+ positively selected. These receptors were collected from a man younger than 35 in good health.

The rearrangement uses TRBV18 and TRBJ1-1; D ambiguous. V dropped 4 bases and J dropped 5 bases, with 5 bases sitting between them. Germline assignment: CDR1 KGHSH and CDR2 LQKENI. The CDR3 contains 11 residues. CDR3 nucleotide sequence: TGTGCCAGCTCACAATCTACTGAAGCTTTCTTT. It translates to CASSQSTEAFF.

The CDR3 region is CASTDLPGSTEAFF. CDR3 in DNA: TGTGCCAGTACCGATCTTCCGGGGAGCACTGAAGCTTTCTTT. The chain has TRBV19 and TRBJ1-1; no clear D gene. V lost 7 bases to trimming and J lost 4 bases, with 16 bases between them. Germline V gene lookup returns CDR1 LNHDA and CDR2 SQIVND (reference sequence). The CDR3 covers 14 residues.

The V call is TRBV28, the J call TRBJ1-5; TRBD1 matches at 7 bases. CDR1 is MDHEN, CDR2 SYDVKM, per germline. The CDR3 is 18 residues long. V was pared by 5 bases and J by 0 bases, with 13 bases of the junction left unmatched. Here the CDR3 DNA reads TGTGCCAGCAGTACACCCGAGGGGGCAATTGGTAGCAATCAGCCCCAGCATTTT. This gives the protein CASSTPEGAIGSNQPQHF.

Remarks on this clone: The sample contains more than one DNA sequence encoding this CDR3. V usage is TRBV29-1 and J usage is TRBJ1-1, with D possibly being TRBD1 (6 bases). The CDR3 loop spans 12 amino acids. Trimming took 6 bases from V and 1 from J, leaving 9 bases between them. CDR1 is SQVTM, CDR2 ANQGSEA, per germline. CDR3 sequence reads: CSVATGNTEAFF. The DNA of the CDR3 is TGCAGCGTAGCGACAGGGAACACTGAAGCTTTCTTT.

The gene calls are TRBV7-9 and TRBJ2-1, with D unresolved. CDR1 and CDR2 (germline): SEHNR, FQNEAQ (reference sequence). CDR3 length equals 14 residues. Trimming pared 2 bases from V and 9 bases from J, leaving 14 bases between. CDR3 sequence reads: CASSLLTVFGEQFF. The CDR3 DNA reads TGTGCCAGCAGCTTATTAACAGTATTTGGTGAGCAGTTCTTC. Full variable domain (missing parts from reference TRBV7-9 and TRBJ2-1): DTGVSQNPRHKITKRGQNVTFRCDPISEHNRLYWYRQTLGQGPEFLTYFQNEAQLEKSRLLSDRFSAERPKGSFSTLEIQRTEQGDSAMYLCASSLLTVFGEQFFGPGTRLTVL.

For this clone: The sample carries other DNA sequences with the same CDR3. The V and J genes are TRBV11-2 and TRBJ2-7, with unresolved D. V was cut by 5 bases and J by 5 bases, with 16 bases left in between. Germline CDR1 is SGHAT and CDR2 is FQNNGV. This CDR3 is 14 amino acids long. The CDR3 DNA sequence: TGTGCCAGCAGCGATTACGGCGCGGTTGACGAGCAGTACTTC. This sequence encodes CASSDYGAVDEQYF.

DNA for the CDR3: TGTGCCAGCAGCATACTAGCGGGGGTGAGCACAGATACGCAGTATTTT. Protein sequence: CASSILAGVSTDTQYF. V and J are TRBV13 and TRBJ2-3, with 11 positions matching TRBD2. Germline loops: CDR1 PRHDT, CDR2 FYEKMQ (reference sequence). CDR3 length: 16 amino acids. The ends lost 5 bases at V and 0 bases at J; junction bases unmatched: 4.

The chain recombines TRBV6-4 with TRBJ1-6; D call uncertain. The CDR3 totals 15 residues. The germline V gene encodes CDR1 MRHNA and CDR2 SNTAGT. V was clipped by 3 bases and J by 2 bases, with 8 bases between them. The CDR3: CASSETTTYNSPLHF. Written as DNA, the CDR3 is TGTGCCAGCAGTGAGACAACAACCTATAATTCACCCCTCCACTTT.

CDR3 nucleotide sequence: TGTGCCAGCAGTCCCCTCAATGAGCAGTTCTTC. Amino acids: CASSPLNEQFF. The V gene is TRBV2, the J gene TRBJ2-1; D is unclear. The CDR3 length is 11 residues. Between the trimmed V and J ends, which lost 5 bases and 6 bases, there was a span of 5 bases. CDR1 is SNHLY, CDR2 FYNNEI, per germline.

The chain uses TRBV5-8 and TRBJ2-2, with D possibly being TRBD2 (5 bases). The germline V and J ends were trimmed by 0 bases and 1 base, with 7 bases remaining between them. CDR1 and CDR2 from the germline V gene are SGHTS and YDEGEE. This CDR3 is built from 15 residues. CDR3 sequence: CASSLDGKNTGELFF. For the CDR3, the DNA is TGTGCCAGCAGCTTGGACGGGAAGAACACCGGGGAGCTGTTTTTT.

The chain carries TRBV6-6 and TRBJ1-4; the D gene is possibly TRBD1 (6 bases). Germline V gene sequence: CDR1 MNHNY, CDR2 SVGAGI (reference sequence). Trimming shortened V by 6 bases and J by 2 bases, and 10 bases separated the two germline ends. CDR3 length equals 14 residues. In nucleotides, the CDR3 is TGTGCCAGCAGCCACACAGGGACTAATGAAAAACTGTTTTTT. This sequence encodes CASSHTGTNEKLFF.

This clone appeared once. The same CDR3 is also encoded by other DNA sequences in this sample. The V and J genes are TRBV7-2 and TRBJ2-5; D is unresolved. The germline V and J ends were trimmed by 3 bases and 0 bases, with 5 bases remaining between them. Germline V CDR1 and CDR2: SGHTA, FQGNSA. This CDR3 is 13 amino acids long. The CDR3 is CASSFSYQETQYF. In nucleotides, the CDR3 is TGTGCCAGCAGCTTCTCGTACCAAGAGACCCAGTACTTC.

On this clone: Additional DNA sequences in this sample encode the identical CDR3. CDR3 loop: CASSLRVSGANVLTF. The CDR3 region has the DNA TGTGCCAGCAGCTTGAGGGTCTCTGGGGCCAACGTCCTGACTTTC. V and J are TRBV7-2 and TRBJ2-6, with D maybe TRBD2 (5 bases). This CDR3 has 15 residues. The germline gives CDR1 SGHTA, CDR2 FQGNSA. V shed 3 bases and J shed 0 bases, with 6 bases lying between them.

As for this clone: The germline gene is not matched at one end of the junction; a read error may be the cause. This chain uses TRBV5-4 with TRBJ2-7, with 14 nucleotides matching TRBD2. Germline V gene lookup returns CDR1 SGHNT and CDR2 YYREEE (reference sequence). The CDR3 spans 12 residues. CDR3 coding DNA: TGTGCCAGCAGCCAAGGGACTAGCGGGAGTGTCTTC. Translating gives CASSQGTSGSVF.

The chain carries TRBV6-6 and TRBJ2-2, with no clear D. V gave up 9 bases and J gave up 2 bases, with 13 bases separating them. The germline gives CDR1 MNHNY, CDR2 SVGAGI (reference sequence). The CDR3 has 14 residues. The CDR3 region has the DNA TGTGCCAGTCACCCACCCAGAAACACCGGGGAGCTGTTTTTT. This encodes CASHPPRNTGELFF.

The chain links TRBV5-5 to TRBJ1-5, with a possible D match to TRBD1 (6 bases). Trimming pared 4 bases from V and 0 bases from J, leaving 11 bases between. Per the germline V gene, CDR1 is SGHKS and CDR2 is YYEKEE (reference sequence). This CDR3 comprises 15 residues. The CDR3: CASSISGASNQPQHF. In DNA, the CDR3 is TGTGCCAGCAGCATATCGGGGGCTAGCAATCAGCCCCAGCATTTT.

CDR3 loop: CAWSASVPKNIQYF. The CDR3 bases are TGTGCCTGGAGTGCCTCCGTCCCCAAAAACATTCAGTACTTC. The chain couples TRBV30 to TRBJ2-4; D unresolved. Trimming stripped 1 base from V and 2 bases from J, with 9 bases between. This CDR3 contains 14 residues. In germline, CDR1 is GTSNPN, CDR2 SVGIG (reference sequence).

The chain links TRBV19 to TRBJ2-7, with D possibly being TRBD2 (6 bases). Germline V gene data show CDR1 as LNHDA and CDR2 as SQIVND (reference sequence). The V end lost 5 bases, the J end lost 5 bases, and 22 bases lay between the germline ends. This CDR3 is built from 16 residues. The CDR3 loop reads CASSSRPGTLPHEQYF. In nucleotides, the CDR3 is TGTGCCAGTAGTTCTAGGCCCGGGACTCTCCCTCACGAGCAGTACTTC.

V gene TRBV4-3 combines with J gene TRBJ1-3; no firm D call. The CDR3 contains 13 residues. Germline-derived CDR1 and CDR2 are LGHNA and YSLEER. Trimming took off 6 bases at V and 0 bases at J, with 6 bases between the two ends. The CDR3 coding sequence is TGCGCCAGCAGTAGGGACTCTGGAAACACCATATATTTT. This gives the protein CASSRDSGNTIYF.